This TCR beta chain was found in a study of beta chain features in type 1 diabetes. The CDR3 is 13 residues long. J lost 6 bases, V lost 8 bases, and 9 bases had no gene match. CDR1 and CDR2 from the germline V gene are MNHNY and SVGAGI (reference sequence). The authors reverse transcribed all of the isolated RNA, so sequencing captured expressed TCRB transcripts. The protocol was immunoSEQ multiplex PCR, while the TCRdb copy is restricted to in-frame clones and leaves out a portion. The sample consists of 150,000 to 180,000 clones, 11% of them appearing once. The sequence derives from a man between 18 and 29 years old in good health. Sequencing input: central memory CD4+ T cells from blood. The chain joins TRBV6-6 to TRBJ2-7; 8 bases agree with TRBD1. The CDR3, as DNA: TGTGCCAGCGGCAGGACAGGGCCTTTCGAGCAGTACTTC. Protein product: CASGRTGPFEQYF.